This TCR beta chain was captured in a study of cytomegalovirus exposure and HLA in healthy donors. Vbeta (60) and Jbeta (13) primers were used in the PCR. TCRdb's copy holds only in-frame clones and misses some; the assay was immunoSEQ multiplex PCR. The sample shows fewer than 150,000 clones, 70% to 80% of them seen only once. CDR1 and CDR2 (germline): SGHTA, FQGTGA. The CDR3 totals 16 residues. The junction had 5 bases not matched to a gene; V was cut back by 5 bases and J by 0 bases. The origin of this receptor is a man younger than 30 in good health and CMV-seronegative. The V call is TRBV7-3, the J call TRBJ2-2, with 8 bases aligning to TRBD1. The sample consisted of PBMCs. This chain's CDR3 is CASSPWTGTNTGELFF. In DNA form, the CDR3 reads TGTGCCAGCAGCCCTTGGACAGGGACGAACACCGGGGAGCTGTTTTTT.